This TCR beta chain is from a study of blood T cell repertoires in COVID-19. Study-wide background: PBMCs, B-cell-depleted T cells, or T cells were the source of the cDNA or gDNA that made up the material.

The CDR3 has 15 residues. V lost 0 bases, J lost 9 bases, and 20 bases lay in between. CDR1 is GTSNPN, CDR2 SVGIG, per germline (reference sequence). Source study methods: Cell counts per sample came from amplifying reference gene primers. The table came from immunoSEQ multiplex PCR; TCRdb's copy has only in-frame clones and leaves some out. The V and J calls and clone size were taken over from that table, and D and trimming were inferred from the DNA. Of some 60,000 clones in the sample, 88% were seen once. The chain employs TRBV30 and TRBJ1-2; D is undetermined. Sequences were obtained from peripheral blood. This clonotype originated in a man in his 60s with acute or convalescent COVID-19. The DNA of the CDR3 is TGTGCCTGGAGTGTACTGGGCAGGCAGCCCGGGAGCTACACCTTC. Protein product: CAWSVLGRQPGSYTF. Together with reference TRBV30 and TRBJ1-2, the CDR3 gives the full variable domain: SQTIHQWPATLVQPVGSPLSLECTVEGTSNPNLYWYRQAAGRGLQLLFYSVGIGQISSEVPQNLSASRPQDRQFILSSKKLLLSDSGFYLCAWSVLGRQPGSYTFGSGTRLTVV.